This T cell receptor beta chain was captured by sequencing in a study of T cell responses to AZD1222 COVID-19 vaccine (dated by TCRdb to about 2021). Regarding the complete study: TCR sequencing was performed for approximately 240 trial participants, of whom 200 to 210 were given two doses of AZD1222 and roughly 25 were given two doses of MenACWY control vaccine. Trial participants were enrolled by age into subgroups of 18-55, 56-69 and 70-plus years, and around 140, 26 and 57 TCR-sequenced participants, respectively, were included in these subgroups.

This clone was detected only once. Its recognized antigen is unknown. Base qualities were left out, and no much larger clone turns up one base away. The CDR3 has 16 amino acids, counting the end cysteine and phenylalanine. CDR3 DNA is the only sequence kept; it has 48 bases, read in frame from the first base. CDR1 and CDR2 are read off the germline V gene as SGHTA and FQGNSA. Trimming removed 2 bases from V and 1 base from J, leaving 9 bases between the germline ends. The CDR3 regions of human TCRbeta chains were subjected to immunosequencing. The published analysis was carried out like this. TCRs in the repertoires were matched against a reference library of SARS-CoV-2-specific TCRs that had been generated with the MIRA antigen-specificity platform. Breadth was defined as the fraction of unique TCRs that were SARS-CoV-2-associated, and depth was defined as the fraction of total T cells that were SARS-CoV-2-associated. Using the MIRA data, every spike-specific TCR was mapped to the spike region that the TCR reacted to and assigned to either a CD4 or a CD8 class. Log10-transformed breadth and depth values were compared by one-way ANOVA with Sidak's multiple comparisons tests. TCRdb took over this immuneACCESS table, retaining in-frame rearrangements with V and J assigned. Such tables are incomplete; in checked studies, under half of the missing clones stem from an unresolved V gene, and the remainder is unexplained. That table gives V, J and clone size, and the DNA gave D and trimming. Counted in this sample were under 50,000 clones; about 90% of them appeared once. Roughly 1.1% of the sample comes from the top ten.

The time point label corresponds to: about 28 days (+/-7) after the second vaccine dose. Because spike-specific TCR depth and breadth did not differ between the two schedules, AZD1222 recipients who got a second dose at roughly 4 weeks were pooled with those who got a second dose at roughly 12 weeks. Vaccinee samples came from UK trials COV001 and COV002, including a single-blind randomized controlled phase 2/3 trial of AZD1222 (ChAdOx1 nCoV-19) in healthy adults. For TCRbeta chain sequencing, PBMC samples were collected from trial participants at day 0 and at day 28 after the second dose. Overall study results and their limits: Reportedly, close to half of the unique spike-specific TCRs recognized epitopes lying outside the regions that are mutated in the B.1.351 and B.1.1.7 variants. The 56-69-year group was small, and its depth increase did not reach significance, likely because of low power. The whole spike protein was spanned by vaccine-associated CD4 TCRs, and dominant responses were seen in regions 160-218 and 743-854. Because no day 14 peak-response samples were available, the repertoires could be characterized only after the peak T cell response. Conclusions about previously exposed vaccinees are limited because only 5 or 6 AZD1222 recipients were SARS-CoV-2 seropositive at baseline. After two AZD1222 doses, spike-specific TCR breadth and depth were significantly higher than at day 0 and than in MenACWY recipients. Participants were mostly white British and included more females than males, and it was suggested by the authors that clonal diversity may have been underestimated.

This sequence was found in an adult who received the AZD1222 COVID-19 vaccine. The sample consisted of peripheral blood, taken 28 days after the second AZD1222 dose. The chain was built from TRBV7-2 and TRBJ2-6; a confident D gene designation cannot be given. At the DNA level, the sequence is TGTGCCAGCAGCTTAAGTAGGGCGTCTGGGGCCAACGTCCTGACTTTC. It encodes CASSLSRASGANVLTF.